The clone carrying this TCR beta chain showed up just once. It was with a sample-barcoded 5' primer and a J-beta primer mix that a second PCR of roughly 6 to 12 cycles was run. TCRdb called the 5' RACE reads again in MiXCR, with one record for every CDR3 protein. The sample has hundreds of thousands of distinct CDR3 sequences, around half seen once; the top ten hold under 35%. This record comes from a study of blood T cells in healthy people across ages. Germline V gene lookup returns CDR1 MNHEY and CDR2 SMNVEV (reference sequence). Trimming cost V 7 bases and J 4 bases, with 16 bases left between them. This CDR3 has 14 residues.

This clonotype was obtained from a woman aged 60-75 years in good health. Sequencing input: blood. The chain couples TRBV27 to TRBJ1-1; D possibly corresponds to TRBD1 (6 bases). The CDR3 sequence is CASKQGGMSTEAFF. CDR3 bases: TGTGCCAGCAAACAGGGAGGGATGAGCACTGAAGCTTTCTTT.